A single sample is the source of the 27 T cell receptor beta chains below, sequenced in a study of blood T cell repertoires in COVID-19. Clones were read by immunoSEQ multiplex PCR, and TCRdb kept only the in-frame ones, dropping some. The data hold approximately 110,000 clones, with roughly 90% observed a single time. The sequenced sample consisted of peripheral blood. The receptors were gathered from a man aged 50 to 59 with COVID-19, enrolled during active disease.

V usage is TRBV19 and J usage is TRBJ2-2; TRBD1 matches at 7 bases. Germline V CDR1 and CDR2: LNHDA, SQIVND (reference sequence). The junction had 5 bases not matched to a gene; V was cut back by 6 bases and J by 4 bases. The CDR3 sequence is 14 residues long. In DNA, the CDR3 is TGTGCCAGTAGACAGGGGACGGGCACCGGGGAGCTGTTTTTT. As protein: CASRQGTGTGELFF.

The V and J genes are TRBV19 and TRBJ1-5, with D uncertain. The CDR3 loop spans 12 amino acids. V shed 11 bases and J shed 2 bases, with 10 bases lying between them. Germline V gene sequence: CDR1 LNHDA, CDR2 SQIVND (reference sequence). CDR3 bases: TGTGCCGCTGCGGCTGGCAATCAGCCCCAGCATTTT. The encoded protein is CAAAAGNQPQHF.

The chain carries TRBV6-1 and TRBJ1-5; 7 bases are a match to TRBD1. V lost 0 bases to trimming and J lost 3 bases; unmatched junction nucleotides: 5. Germline CDR1 reads MNHNS; CDR2 reads SASEGT. The CDR3 consists of 16 residues. The CDR3 nucleotides read TGTGCCAGCAGTGAAGCGCCAGGGGGATACAATCAGCCCCAGCATTTT. Translating gives CASSEAPGGYNQPQHF.

The chain uses TRBV19 and TRBJ2-7; 8 nucleotides agree with TRBD2. V shed 5 bases and J 3 bases; nucleotides not matched to a gene: 12. The germline V gene encodes CDR1 LNHDA and CDR2 SQIVND (reference sequence). The CDR3 extends over 16 amino acids. DNA of the CDR3: TGTGCCAGTAGTCCCACCGGACTAGCTCCATACTACGAGCAGTACTTC. This gives the protein CASSPTGLAPYYEQYF.

This sequence joins TRBV10-3 and TRBJ1-5, with a possible D match to TRBD1 (6 bases). In germline, CDR1 is ENHRY, CDR2 SYGVKD. The CDR3 contains 16 residues. V was cut by 5 bases and J by 0 bases, with 14 bases left in between. The CDR3 coding sequence is TGTGCCATCAGTCAGGGGCCCTTAGGTAGCAATCAGCCCCAGCATTTT. This encodes CAISQGPLGSNQPQHF.

This chain links TRBV9 with TRBJ2-1, with 10 bases aligning to TRBD2. The trim removed 3 bases at V and 13 bases at J, leaving 10 bases unmatched. CDR3 length equals 14 residues. Germline values: CDR1 SGDLS, CDR2 YYNGEE. DNA for the CDR3: TGTGCCAGCAGCGGCTCCCGGCTAGCGGGGGCACAGTTCTTC. It codes for CASSGSRLAGAQFF. The full variable domain, completed using reference TRBV9 and TRBJ2-1, is DSGVTQTPKHLITATGQRVTLRCSPRSGDLSVYWYQQSLDQGLQFLIQYYNGEERAKGNILERFSAQQFPDLHSELNLSSLELGDSALYFCASSGSRLAGAQFFGPGTRLTVL.

This clone was observed once. This chain links TRBV4-2 with TRBJ2-3; TRBD2 agrees at 11 bases. CDR3 size: 18 residues. Trimming cost V 4 bases and J 4 bases; bases outside gene matches: 13. CDR1 is LGHNA, CDR2 YNFKEQ, per germline. CDR3 bases: TGTGCCAGCAGCCTAGAAGAGGGACTAGCGGACGATGCAGATACGCAGTATTTT. As protein: CASSLEEGLADDADTQYF.

This chain joins TRBV11-3 and TRBJ2-5; TRBD2 aligns across 7 bases. This CDR3 contains 15 residues. In germline, CDR1 is SGHNT, CDR2 YENEEA. J gave up 5 bases and V 5 bases, and 11 bases lay outside the gene matches. As DNA, the CDR3 is TGTGCCAGCAGCCCTGGAACTAGCGAATGGGAGACCCAGTACTTC. Protein: CASSPGTSEWETQYF.

The genes are TRBV24-1 and TRBJ2-7, with 7 bases identical to TRBD1. J gave up 6 bases and V 5 bases, and 3 bases lay outside the gene matches. Germline V gene sequence: CDR1 KGHDR, CDR2 SFDVKD. The CDR3 totals 12 residues. Here the CDR3 reads CATSATGREQYF. In DNA, the CDR3 is TGTGCCACCAGTGCGACAGGGCGCGAGCAGTACTTC.

On this clone itself: The sample contains more than one DNA sequence encoding this CDR3. The genes are TRBV7-9 and TRBJ1-3, with TRBD1 matching 7 bases. Germline-derived CDR1 and CDR2 are SEHNR and FQNEAQ (reference sequence). Trimming took 5 bases from V and 3 from J; bases not matched to a gene: 4. This CDR3 spans 14 amino acids. CDR3 sequence reads: CASSPRQGGNTIYF. CDR3 bases: TGTGCCAGCAGCCCCCGACAGGGTGGAAACACCATATATTTT.

This clone showed up just a few times. V gene TRBV2 combines with J gene TRBJ2-2, with D possibly being TRBD1 (6 bases). The ends were cut back, 5 bases at V and 4 bases at J, with 17 bases in the middle. This CDR3 spans 16 amino acids. Germline CDR1 is SNHLY and CDR2 is FYNNEI. CDR3 loop: CASSPDRAKTTGELFF. CDR3 sequence (DNA): TGTGCCAGCAGTCCGGACAGAGCTAAAACCACCGGGGAGCTGTTTTTT.

The chain uses TRBV5-6 and TRBJ1-5; no definite D call. Germline V gene data show CDR1 as SGHDT and CDR2 as YYEEEE. The CDR3 contains 13 residues. V gave up 2 bases and J gave up 3 bases, with 6 bases separating them. As DNA, the CDR3 is TGTGCCAGCAGCTTACACACCAATCAGCCCCAGCATTTT. The encoded protein is CASSLHTNQPQHF.

V usage is TRBV27 and J usage is TRBJ1-6, with D perhaps TRBD1 (5 bases). This CDR3 contains 14 residues. CDR1 and CDR2 (germline): MNHEY, SMNVEV (reference sequence). V lost 3 bases and J lost 7, with 10 bases in between. CDR3 DNA: TGTGCCAGCAGTTTCTTTCAGGGAAATTCACCCCTCCACTTT. As protein: CASSFFQGNSPLHF.

This chain uses TRBV6-4 with TRBJ2-1, with TRBD2 matching 11 bases. This CDR3 spans 16 amino acids. J gave up 6 bases and V 6 bases, and 10 bases lay outside the gene matches. Germline lookup yields CDR1 MRHNA and CDR2 SNTAGT. The chain's CDR3 is CASSGHSGRAVNEQFF. The CDR3 coding sequence is TGTGCCAGCAGCGGTCATAGCGGGAGGGCTGTCAATGAGCAGTTCTTC.

This chain links TRBV7-9 with TRBJ1-1, with D hard to call. This CDR3 region has 15 residues. Trimming stripped 10 bases from V and 2 bases from J, with 20 bases between. Germline loops: CDR1 SEHNR, CDR2 FQNEAQ (reference sequence). The CDR3 loop reads CANLRAPEGNTEAFF. The DNA for the CDR3 is TGTGCCAACCTCCGGGCCCCGGAGGGTAACACTGAAGCTTTCTTT.

The rearrangement uses TRBV10-2 and TRBJ2-7, with D perhaps matching TRBD2 (6 bases). Trimming cost V 6 bases and J 1 base, with 10 bases left between them. CDR1 is WSHSY and CDR2 is SAAADI in the germline V gene. CDR3 size: 13 residues. CDR3 coding DNA: TGCGCCAGCAGCCGGGACTTTTCCTACGAGCAGTACTTC. Its translation is CASSRDFSYEQYF.

The rearrangement links TRBV2 to TRBJ2-3; 11 bases map to TRBD1. The germline V gene encodes CDR1 SNHLY and CDR2 FYNNEI. After removal of 5 bases from V and 3 bases from J, the junction contained 1 base not matched to a gene. The CDR3 runs 14 residues. The DNA for the CDR3 is TGTGCCAGCAGTCGGGACAGGGGGACAGATACGCAGTATTTT. This gives the protein CASSRDRGTDTQYF.

V is TRBV18 and J is TRBJ2-5; maybe TRBD1 (6 bases). The CDR3 runs to 15 residues. V was trimmed by 3 bases and J by 2 bases, leaving 13 bases between them. Germline V gene sequence: CDR1 KGHSH, CDR2 LQKENI. CDR3 in amino acids: CASSPLGTSQETQYF. CDR3 in DNA: TGTGCCAGCTCACCCCTCGGGACATCTCAAGAGACCCAGTACTTC. Looking up the rest from reference TRBV18 and TRBJ2-5 gives the full variable domain: NAGVMQNPRHLVRRRGQEARLRCSPMKGHSHVYWYRQLPEEGLKFMVYLQKENIIDESGMPKERFSAEFPKEGPSILRIQQVVRGDSAAYFCASSPLGTSQETQYFGPGTRLLVL.

The V and J genes are TRBV18 and TRBJ2-2, with 12 bases that match TRBD2. J was trimmed by 7 bases and V by 0 bases; bases with no gene match: 3. Germline CDR1 is KGHSH and CDR2 is LQKENI. This CDR3 has 16 residues. In DNA, the CDR3 is TGTGCCAGCTCACCACCAGGGACTAGCGGGCTCGGGGAGCTGTTTTTT. Translation gives CASSPPGTSGLGELFF.

This clone was found a few times. This chain joins TRBV27 and TRBJ1-1; D possibly corresponds to TRBD1 (6 bases). The CDR3 is made up of 11 amino acids. Looked up from germline, CDR1 is MNHEY and CDR2 is SMNVEV (reference sequence). V lost 6 bases to trimming and J lost 8 bases, with 10 bases between them. CDR3 DNA: TGTGCCAGCAGCCAGGGGCGAGAAGCTTTCTTT. As protein: CASSQGREAFF.

This sequence joins TRBV19 and TRBJ2-2, with 10 bases lining up with TRBD1. V gave up 6 bases and J gave up 5 bases; unmatched junction bases: 9. The CDR3 sequence is 16 residues long. CDR1 is LNHDA, CDR2 SQIVND, per germline (reference sequence). The CDR3 DNA follows: TGTGCCAGTAGGACGCCCGGGACAGGGGAGACCGGGGAGCTGTTTTTT. The encoded protein is CASRTPGTGETGELFF.

The rearrangement joins TRBV9 to TRBJ2-1; unclear D gene. Germline CDR1 SGDLS, CDR2 YYNGEE. The CDR3 has 12 amino acids. V was clipped by 2 bases and J by 8 bases, with 8 bases between them. The CDR3 loop reads CASSVRSDEQFF. The CDR3 nucleotides are TGTGCCAGCAGCGTGCGGAGTGATGAGCAGTTCTTC. Complete variable domain (other parts from reference TRBV9 and TRBJ2-1): DSGVTQTPKHLITATGQRVTLRCSPRSGDLSVYWYQQSLDQGLQFLIQYYNGEERAKGNILERFSAQQFPDLHSELNLSSLELGDSALYFCASSVRSDEQFFGPGTRLTVL.

The chain combines TRBV28 with TRBJ1-2; tentatively, D is TRBD1 (6 bases). V shed 4 bases and J shed 4 bases, with 16 bases lying between them. Germline V gene lookup returns CDR1 MDHEN and CDR2 SYDVKM. The CDR3 runs 15 residues. The CDR3 is CASSSPGGQVYGYTF. CDR3 nucleotide sequence: TGTGCCAGCAGTTCACCCGGGGGGCAGGTCTATGGCTACACCTTC.

V gene TRBV2 combines with J gene TRBJ2-5, with 7 bases identical to TRBD2. The CDR3 covers 13 residues. J gave up 5 bases and V 8 bases, and 8 bases lay outside the gene matches. Looked up from germline, CDR1 is SNHLY and CDR2 is FYNNEI. The CDR3 loop reads CASRAGVMETQYF. DNA of the CDR3: TGTGCCAGCCGGGCGGGAGTTATGGAGACCCAGTACTTC.

J is TRBJ1-4 and V is TRBV4-1, with 11 bases lining up with TRBD1. Trimming took 1 base from V and 5 from J; bases not matched to a gene: 3. The CDR3 runs 16 residues. Germline assignment: CDR1 MGHRA and CDR2 YSYEKL. The CDR3 sequence: CASSQVGTGGNEKLFF. CDR3 DNA sequence: TGCGCCAGCAGCCAAGTCGGGACAGGGGGAAATGAAAAACTGTTTTTT.

The J gene is TRBJ1-3, the V gene TRBV29-1, with D uncertain. Trimming pared 0 bases from V and 0 bases from J, leaving 6 bases between. The CDR3 sequence is 14 residues long. Germline values: CDR1 SQVTM, CDR2 ANQGSEA. The CDR3 sequence: CSVEEWSSGNTIYF. CDR3 sequence (DNA): TGCAGCGTTGAAGAGTGGAGCTCTGGAAACACCATATATTTT. Full variable domain (missing parts from reference TRBV29-1 and TRBJ1-3): SAVISQKPSRDICQRGTSLTIQCQVDSQVTMMFWYRQQPGQSLTLIATANQGSEATYESGFVIDKFPISRPNLTFSTLTVSNMSPEDSSIYLCSVEEWSSGNTIYFGEGSWLTVV.

The chain links TRBV18 to TRBJ2-1; TRBD2 matches 13 bases. This CDR3 spans 14 amino acids. Germline V gives CDR1 KGHSH, CDR2 LQKENI. Losses at the gene ends were 7 bases for V and 4 bases for J; bases not matched to a gene: 1. The CDR3 sequence: CASLTSGRYNEQFF. The CDR3 DNA reads as TGTGCCAGCTTGACTAGCGGGAGGTACAATGAGCAGTTCTTC.